These T cell receptor beta chains were read from a single sample in a study of neurological immune-mediated disorders. TCRdb used MiXCR to reprocess the 5' RACE reads, holding one entry per CDR3 protein. This table has 50,000 or so distinct CDR3 sequences, 3% to 4% appearing once. Sequenced material: PBMCs. The source of these receptors is a man aged 35 to 55 with multiple sclerosis. Both conserved end residues are part of each CDR3. D genes are given only for firm matches. Size is omitted from some rows. Given values are once, few, many or a class for expanded clones.

D	size	V	length	J	DNA	CDR3
TRBD1	NA	TRBV28	15	TRBJ2-2	TGTGCCAGCAGTTTATCGAGGACAGGCACCGGGGAGCTGTTTTTT	CASSLSRTGTGELFF
NA	many	TRBV29-1	10	TRBJ2-5	TGCAGCGTTGGTCAAGAGACCCAGTACTTC	CSVGQETQYF
NA	many	TRBV20-1	15	TRBJ1-4	TGCAGTGCTAGAGATAGAAGATCGGCGCATGAAAAACTGTTTTTT	CSARDRRSAHEKLFF
TRBD1	many	TRBV12-3/TRBV12-4	14	TRBJ1-1	TGTGCCAGCAGTTTAGTGGCAGGGGGTAGTGAAGCTTTCTTT	CASSLVAGGSEAFF
TRBD1	many	TRBV10-2	15	TRBJ1-5	TGCGCCAGCAGTGCGGGACAGATTAGCAATCAGCCCCAGCATTTT	CASSAGQISNQPQHF
NA	many	TRBV18	13	TRBJ1-2	TGTGCCAGCTCGTACGGACATAACTATGGCTACACCTTC	CASSYGHNYGYTF
NA	many	TRBV29-1	13	TRBJ1-2	TGCAGCGCAACAGGAGCTGCCGGGTATGGCTACACCTTC	CSATGAAGYGYTF
NA	many	TRBV4-2	13	TRBJ2-7	TGTGCCAGCAGCCGCGACGTGGGGTATGCGCAGTACTTC	CASSRDVGYAQYF
NA	many	TRBV10-3	15	TRBJ2-3	TGTGCCATCGGGAGGGGGTCGGATGGCACAGATACGCAGTATTTT	CAIGRGSDGTDTQYF
TRBD2	many	TRBV4-2	15	TRBJ2-1	TGTGCCAGCAGCTTACTAGCGGGGGCTGGGAATGAGCAGTTCTTC	CASSLLAGAGNEQFF
NA	many	TRBV5-1	14	TRBJ1-1	TGCGCCAGCAGCTTGGCCATACGGGGGACTGAAGCTTTCTTT	CASSLAIRGTEAFF
NA	many	TRBV21-1	12	TRBJ2-1	TGTGCCAGCAGCGAAGGGGGCTGTGAGCAGTTCTTC	CASSEGGCEQFF
NA	many	TRBV11-1	15	TRBJ2-4	TGTGCCAGCAGCTTGAGGGGGGGAGTCGGAGACATTCAGTACTTC	CASSLRGGVGDIQYF
NA	many	TRBV7-9	13	TRBJ1-6	TGTGCCAGCAGCTTGGGGGAGCGGTCACCCCTCCACTTT	CASSLGERSPLHF
TRBD2	many	TRBV6-4	16	TRBJ2-3	TGTGCCAGCAGTGGAAAGGCGGGGGGGCCTTCAGATACGCAGTATTTT	CASSGKAGGPSDTQYF
NA	many	TRBV20-1	13	TRBJ1-5	TGCAGTGCTCCACAGAGGCAGAATCAGCCCCAGCATTTT	CSAPQRQNQPQHF
NA	many	TRBV12-3/TRBV12-4	14	TRBJ1-5	TGTGCCAGCACCCTGGACCAGGGCAATCAGCCCCAGCATTTT	CASTLDQGNQPQHF
NA	many	TRBV6-6	13	TRBJ1-1	TGTGCCAGCACCCAGGGAGAACGGGCTGAAGCTTTCTTT	CASTQGERAEAFF
NA	many	TRBV7-8	15	TRBJ1-2	TGTGCCAGCAGCTTACTTACAGCCGTATCCTATGGCTACACCTTC	CASSLLTAVSYGYTF
NA	many	TRBV6-6	15	TRBJ1-2	TGTGCCAGCAGTTATAACAGGGTTGAGGCGCGTGGCTACACCTTC	CASSYNRVEARGYTF